Each of the 23 T cell receptor beta chains below was sequenced from the same sample in a study of vaccination effects on CD4 cells after COVID-19. CD4+ T cells specific for antigen were expanded with viral peptide pools by the ViraFEST assay before sequencing. Around day 10 of culture, CD4+ T cells were separated out. The person was diagnosed with PCR-confirmed SARS-CoV-2 infection between March and December 2020. Sequencing used immunoSEQ multiplex PCR; TCRdb keeps in-frame clones, though not all of them. The repertoire holds 20,000 to 25,000 clones, under 75% seen once, with around 35% in the top ten. Their antigens are not known. This sample comprised CD4+ T cells from PBMCs cultured with a peptide pool, obtained before COVID-19 vaccination. All receptors derive from a human donor who had a prior SARS-CoV-2 infection.

This clone has more than one count but fewer than ten. J is TRBJ1-2 and V is TRBV5-1, with 8 bases fitting TRBD1. Germline loops: CDR1 SGHRS, CDR2 YFSETQ. Trimming took 1 base from V and 1 from J; bases not matched to a gene: 3. This CDR3 has 15 amino acids. Here the CDR3 DNA reads TGCGCCAGCAGCTTGTCGGGACAGGATAACTATGGCTACACCTTC. Amino acids: CASSLSGQDNYGYTF.

The genes are TRBV6-5 and TRBJ2-2; the D gene is possibly TRBD1 (6 bases). Looked up from germline, CDR1 is MNHEY and CDR2 is SVGAGI. The CDR3 sequence is 15 residues long. Trimming took 6 bases from V and 1 from J, leaving 12 bases between them. CDR3 DNA: TGTGCCAGCAGCTACCAGGGGCTGAACACCGGGGAGCTGTTTTTT. Protein: CASSYQGLNTGELFF.

This rearrangement joins TRBV24-1 to TRBJ2-5; D perhaps matches TRBD2 (5 bases). V was clipped by 4 bases and J by 1 base, with 9 bases between them. This CDR3 has 14 residues. Germline values: CDR1 KGHDR, CDR2 SFDVKD. The CDR3 nucleotides are TGTGCCACCAGTGACGGACTGGCCCAAGAGACCCAGTACTTC. Translating it yields CATSDGLAQETQYF.

The chain recombines TRBV2 with TRBJ1-1; D is ambiguous. The CDR3 consists of 16 residues. V shed 0 bases and J shed 1 base, with 12 bases lying between them. Germline CDR1 SNHLY, CDR2 FYNNEI. The CDR3 region has the DNA TGTGCCAGCAGTGAAGCTGGAGTGGCAGCGAACACTGAAGCTTTCTTT. Translating gives CASSEAGVAANTEAFF. The whole variable domain, filled in from reference TRBV2 and TRBJ1-1, reads EPEVTQTPSHQVTQMGQEVILRCVPISNHLYFYWYRQILGQKVEFLVSFYNNEISEKSEIFDDQFSVERPDGSNFTLKIRSTKLEDSAMYFCASSEAGVAANTEAFFGQGTRLTVV.

This clone was recorded a few times. V usage is TRBV2 and J usage is TRBJ2-3; unclear D gene. Germline V gives CDR1 SNHLY, CDR2 FYNNEI. V lost 6 bases and J lost 1, with 8 bases in between. CDR3 length: 13 amino acids. CDR3 DNA: TGTGCCAGCAGAGGCCAGGGCACAGATACGCAGTATTTT. This encodes CASRGQGTDTQYF.

The chain couples TRBV19 to TRBJ2-3; no firm D call. The germline gives CDR1 LNHDA, CDR2 SQIVND (reference sequence). Trimming removed 6 bases from V and 6 bases from J, with 10 bases in between. This CDR3 is 12 amino acids long. CDR3 bases: TGTGCCAGTAGGGGTAGGTTGGATACGCAGTATTTT. Translation: CASRGRLDTQYF.

This sequence joins TRBV3-1 (or the pseudogene TRBV3-2) and TRBJ2-3; 8 bases agree with TRBD2. Unmatched junction bases numbered 11, after V lost 2 bases and J lost 1 base. The CDR3 spans 18 residues. CDR1 is LGHDT, CDR2 YNNKEL, per germline (reference sequence). As DNA, the CDR3 is TGTGCCAGCAGCCAAACTAGCGGAAAACGCCTCGGCACAGATACGCAGTATTTT. Protein sequence: CASSQTSGKRLGTDTQYF.

This sequence joins TRBV11-2 and TRBJ2-4; perhaps TRBD2 as D (7 bases). Germline loops: CDR1 SGHAT, CDR2 FQNNGV. Trimming cost V 7 bases and J 0 bases, with 16 bases left between them. CDR3 size: 16 residues. The CDR3 is CASKRGGGLAKNIQYF. The DNA for the CDR3 is TGTGCCAGCAAACGAGGGGGGGGACTAGCCAAAAACATTCAGTACTTC.

V usage is TRBV10-3 and J usage is TRBJ1-5; no firm D call. With 1 base removed from V and 0 bases from J, the gap between germline ends came to 1 base. The CDR3 sequence is 13 residues long. CDR1 is ENHRY and CDR2 is SYGVKD in the germline V gene. The CDR3 DNA sequence: TGTGCCATCAGTGAGTATAGCAATCAGCCCCAGCATTTT. Its protein is CAISEYSNQPQHF.

A word on this clone: The sample carries other DNA sequences with the same CDR3. The genes are TRBV5-4 and TRBJ2-5, with a possible D match to TRBD1 (6 bases). This CDR3 is 11 amino acids long. Germline values: CDR1 SGHNT, CDR2 YYREEE (reference sequence). Deletions cut 7 bases from V and 5 bases from J, with 9 bases between. CDR3 DNA sequence: TGTGCCAGCGGCGACAGGGAGACCCAGTACTTC. It yields the protein CASGDRETQYF.

The chain joins TRBV6-5 to TRBJ1-2; D possibly corresponds to TRBD1 (6 bases). The CDR3 is made up of 14 amino acids. V was shortened by 6 bases and J by 0 bases, with 11 bases between the two germline ends. Germline loops: CDR1 MNHEY, CDR2 SVGAGI. The CDR3 region has the DNA TGTGCCAGCAGGAAGGGACACTCTAACTATGGCTACACCTTC. This translates into CASRKGHSNYGYTF.

In this sample, this clone turned up a few times. This chain uses TRBV23-1 with TRBJ1-1; D unclear. TRBV23-1 qualifies as an ORF whose function is uncertain. With 0 bases removed from V and 5 bases from J, the gap between germline ends came to 13 bases. The CDR3 extends over 15 amino acids. DNA for the CDR3: TGCGCCAGCAGTCAATCTGAGCGGCTGGGTACTGAAGCTTTCTTT. This codes for CASSQSERLGTEAFF.

This clone turned up a few times. This chain uses TRBV6-5 with TRBJ1-2, with D tentatively TRBD1 (6 bases). Germline CDR1 reads MNHEY; CDR2 reads SVGAGI. The V and J ends lost 4 bases and 7 bases respectively, with 13 bases between them. This CDR3 spans 13 amino acids. The CDR3 sequence is CASSSQGSVGYTF. CDR3 coding DNA: TGTGCCAGCAGTTCACAGGGATCGGTTGGCTACACCTTC.

This clone was found once. The chain links TRBV5-6 to TRBJ1-2; TRBD1 might be the D (6 bases). The germline V gene has CDR1 SGHDT and CDR2 YYEEEE. V was cut by 5 bases and J by 4 bases, with 15 bases left in between. This CDR3 has 14 amino acids. The CDR3 is CASSGDKGSYGYTF. CDR3 DNA sequence: TGTGCCAGCAGTGGGGACAAGGGGAGCTATGGCTACACCTTC.

The chain couples TRBV7-2 to TRBJ2-3; TRBD2 matches 8 bases. The germline V gene encodes CDR1 SGHTA and CDR2 FQGNSA. Losses at the gene ends were 3 bases for V and 0 bases for J; bases not matched to a gene: 2. The CDR3 contains 15 residues. CDR3 nucleotide sequence: TGTGCCAGCAGCTTCCGGGGGGGTAGCACAGATACGCAGTATTTT. Translated, it gives CASSFRGGSTDTQYF. Full variable domain (missing parts from reference TRBV7-2 and TRBJ2-3): GAGVSQSPSNKVTEKGKDVELRCDPISGHTALYWYRQSLGQGLEFLIYFQGNSAPDKSGLPSDRFSAERTGGSVSTLTIQRTQQEDSAVYLCASSFRGGSTDTQYFGPGTRLTVL.

This clone is a singleton in its sample. For the CDR3, the DNA is TGTGCCAGCAGCATTGGGGGACAGGGAAATGAGCAGTTCTTC. This sequence encodes CASSIGGQGNEQFF. This sequence joins TRBV5-4 and TRBJ2-1, with 9 bases that match TRBD1. The CDR3 sequence is 14 residues long. J lost 7 bases, V lost 4 bases, and 6 bases had no gene match. Germline V gene sequence: CDR1 SGHNT, CDR2 YYREEE (reference sequence).

The chain combines TRBV6-4 with TRBJ2-3, with D perhaps being TRBD1 or TRBD2 (6 bases each). Trimming shortened V by 6 bases and J by 10 bases, and 20 bases separated the two germline ends. The CDR3 runs 14 residues. Looked up from germline, CDR1 is MRHNA and CDR2 is SNTAGT. For the CDR3, the DNA is TGTGCCAGCAGCCCCCAGGCGCAGGGGAGGTCGCAGTATTTT. Translating gives CASSPQAQGRSQYF.

The V gene is TRBV18, the J gene TRBJ2-2; tentative D call: TRBD2 (5 bases). CDR3 size: 13 residues. CDR1 is KGHSH, CDR2 LQKENI, per germline. V lost 6 bases to trimming and J lost 3 bases, with 8 bases between them. CDR3: CASSRADTGELFF. CDR3 in DNA: TGTGCCAGCTCGCGGGCGGACACCGGGGAGCTGTTTTTT. The full variable domain, its missing parts supplied by reference TRBV18 and TRBJ2-2, is NAGVMQNPRHLVRRRGQEARLRCSPMKGHSHVYWYRQLPEEGLKFMVYLQKENIIDESGMPKERFSAEFPKEGPSILRIQQVVRGDSAAYFCASSRADTGELFFGEGSRLTVL.

The gene calls are TRBV7-2 and TRBJ2-5; TRBD1 matches 8 bases. This CDR3 region has 16 residues. From germline, CDR1 is SGHTA and CDR2 FQGNSA. The junction had 17 bases not matched to a gene; V was cut back by 5 bases and J by 9 bases. CDR3 amino acids: CASSPPHQYRGKAQYF. CDR3 sequence (DNA): TGTGCCAGCAGCCCCCCCCACCAATACAGGGGGAAGGCCCAGTACTTC.

This sequence joins TRBV6-5 and TRBJ2-7; no clear D gene. The germline V gene encodes CDR1 MNHEY and CDR2 SVGAGI. V lost 3 bases, J lost 1 base, and 10 bases lay in between. The CDR3 is 14 residues long. CDR3 region: CASSYNRASYEQYF. For the CDR3, the DNA is TGTGCCAGCAGTTATAACCGGGCATCCTACGAGCAGTACTTC.

The chain couples TRBV11-2 to TRBJ2-5; D ambiguous. With 4 bases removed from V and 7 bases from J, the gap between germline ends came to 22 bases. The CDR3 covers 16 residues. Germline lookup yields CDR1 SGHAT and CDR2 FQNNGV. The CDR3 is CASSSPRGRHPGTQYF. CDR3 bases: TGTGCCAGCAGCTCCCCGCGTGGGCGCCACCCGGGGACCCAGTACTTC.

This clone was counted a few times. The genes are TRBV19 and TRBJ1-5; 10 bases agree with TRBD1. This CDR3 is built from 18 residues. V shed 5 bases, J shed 5 bases, and the junction held 15 bases outside the gene matches. Germline V CDR1 and CDR2: LNHDA, SQIVND (reference sequence). CDR3 DNA sequence: TGTGCCAGTAGTGCGTTTAGACAGGGGGCATTTGGAGATCAGCCCCAGCATTTT. Translation gives CASSAFRQGAFGDQPQHF.

The chain is built from TRBV5-1 and TRBJ1-2; perhaps TRBD1 as D (5 bases). The length of the CDR3 is 15 residues. V shed 4 bases and J shed 6 bases, with 19 bases lying between them. Germline V gives CDR1 SGHRS, CDR2 YFSETQ. CDR3 DNA: TGCGCCAGCAGCGACTCAGGGACTAACGGGGATGGCTACACCTTC. Amino acid sequence: CASSDSGTNGDGYTF.